This T cell receptor (delta chain) was retrieved from a study of Vδ1+ human thymocytes. General observations from the study: Thymic TRG and TRD repertoires appeared highly polyclonal, with Gaussian CDR3 length distributions. Thymic delta-chain repertoires held roughly 19% Vdelta2 sequences and few Vdelta3, despite high sort purity.

A few counts support this clone. Its antigen is not identified. The junction had 10 bases not matched to a gene; V was cut back by 0 bases and J by 0 bases. CDR1 and CDR2 from the germline V gene are TSWWSYY and QGS. The CDR3 sequence is 19 residues long. RNA was extracted from the cells and then reverse transcribed. Pooled V-gene forward primers with one constant-region reverse primer generated the CDR3 amplicons by multiplex PCR. TCRdb processed the multiplex PCR reads again with the CATT caller. The table has more than 45,000 delta-chain clones, about 15% seen once. Alphabeta T cells were depleted, then CD3+ Vdelta1+ Vdelta2- thymocytes were FACS-sorted. Vdelta1+ thymocyte sorts reached between about 97% and 99.6% purity.

This clonotype was sampled from a girl less than two years old who had congenital heart surgery. The chain links TRDV1 to TRDJ1; 10 nucleotides match TRDD3. Material: Vdelta1+ gamma-delta thymocytes from the thymus. Stated subset: FACS-sorted CD3+ TCRalphabeta- TCRVdelta1+ TCRVdelta2- thymocytes. CDR3 DNA sequence: TGTGCTCTTGGGGAACTATCCGGGGGATACGCTTCCCACACCGATAAACTCATCTTT. Translated: CALGELSGGYASHTDKLIF.